This entry is about one T cell receptor (beta chain). Its antigen remains undetermined. No much larger clonotype is one base removed from it; base qualities were not supplied. The data were obtained in a study of blood T cell repertoires in COVID-19 (dated by TCRdb to 2020 to 2021). General notes on the study: Samples from collaborators originated in the United States, Italy and Spain and spanned both the acute and convalescent phases of COVID-19. The prospective study material was composed of cDNA or gDNA derived from T cells, B-cell-depleted T cells, or PBMCs. The dataset comprised deeply sampled blood TCRbeta repertoires from subjects exposed to, actively infected with, or recovered from COVID-19. The repertoires were made available in a free public database intended to serve as a resource for research on the immune response to SARS-CoV-2. Samples came from the ongoing ImmuneRACE study (first 160 participants) plus 1,254 subjects from 6 global collaborators. Nearly every sample came with metadata listing a de-identified subject ID, COVID-19 status, age in years and sex. Where HLA class I and class II types were available, the types were taken from metadata supplied by the sample provider, not from assay-based typing. Here is what the overall study found, with its caveats: The quantity of clinical and demographic metadata differed by source and by participant and was supplied without curation.

TCRbeta CDR3 regions were amplified from genomic DNA using the immunoSEQ Assay, a bias-controlled multiplex PCR. Processing in the source paper ran as follows. The number of nucleated cells in each sample was estimated from the amplification of reference gene primers within the assay. Sequence reads were collapsed and filtered to measure the absolute abundance of every unique TCRbeta CDR3 rearrangement. For each sample, productive Simpson clonality was calculated as the square root of Simpson's diversity index across productive rearrangements. TCRdb stores this immuneACCESS table with in-frame sequences only. Part of the clones is absent; in the studies checked, under half of the shortfall reflects unresolved V genes, and no reason is known for the rest. V and J calls plus clone size are reproduced from that table; the DNA served to infer D and trimming. This sample lists a few hundred thousand clones; approximately 89% were detected once. The ten biggest clones cover roughly 9.8% of the sample.

Another Seattle source contributed samples from volunteer blood donors who had recovered from COVID-19. The collaborating institutions used their own protocols to collect whole blood in K2EDTA tubes. For TCRbeta analysis, collaborators shipped samples in one of three forms: frozen whole blood, isolated PBMCs, or DNA extracted from either of those sample types. The source is a man aged 40-55 years who had recovered from COVID-19. Sequenced input: peripheral blood.

The CDR3 loop reads CAWSWQGAAGGYTF. At the DNA level, the sequence is TGTGCCTGGAGTTGGCAGGGGGCTGCGGGAGGCTACACCTTC. In this chain, TRBV30 is recombined with TRBJ1-2; 8 nucleotides in the junction match TRBD1. In the germline V gene (reference sequence), CDR1 corresponds to GTSNPN and CDR2 to SVGIG. Germline trimming: 2 bases from V, 8 bases from J; junction bases outside gene matches: 10. The CDR3, from cysteine to phenylalanine, totals 14 residues. This entry keeps only the CDR3 DNA: 42 bases, framed from base 1.